This T cell receptor (beta chain) was recorded in a study of shared clonotypes between healthy human individuals. Generated by immunoSEQ multiplex PCR, the TCRdb table keeps only in-frame clones and is missing some. Of more than 2 million clones listed, approximately 95% are singletons. V was pared by 3 bases and J by 8 bases, with 11 bases of the junction left unmatched. This CDR3 has 18 amino acids. From germline, CDR1 is MDHEN and CDR2 SYDVKM. The sequenced material came from naive CD4+ T cells sorted from blood. Subset meaning: CD45RA+ positively selected. This clonotype was sampled from a man younger than 35 in good health. The chain combines TRBV28 with TRBJ2-1; TRBD2 aligns across 15 bases. For the CDR3, the DNA is TGTGCCAGCAGTTTTTTTGGACTAGCGGGGGGGCCTTATGATGAGCAGTTCTTC. This sequence encodes CASSFFGLAGGPYDEQFF.